Listed below are T cell receptor beta chains from one sample, sequenced in a study of CD8 T cells in ankylosing spondylitis. TCRdb independently ran MiXCR on the 5' RACE reads; one entry per CDR3 protein. The sample has around 440,000 distinct CDR3 sequences, approximately 17% seen once. Material for sequencing was blood, either unsorted or a sorted T cell fraction (not recorded which). These receptors came from a male donor with ankylosing spondylitis. The CDR3 runs from the conserved cysteine through the conserved F or W. The D gene is left open where the match is weak. Clone sizes are given selectively: once, few, many, or a class where the clone is expanded.

v_gene: TRBV11-2; abundance: few; d_gene: TRBD1; j_gene: TRBJ2-7; CDR3aa: CASSPGQGTTYEQYF; CDR3nt: TGTGCCAGCAGCCCGGGACAGGGTACGACCTACGAGCAGTACTTC
v_gene: TRBV27; abundance: few; d_gene: .; j_gene: TRBJ1-1; CDR3aa: CASKAGGAVGEAFF; CDR3nt: TGTGCCAGCAAAGCAGGAGGGGCCGTCGGTGAAGCTTTCTTT
v_gene: TRBV7-2; abundance: .; d_gene: .; j_gene: TRBJ2-1; CDR3aa: CASSLVRLGAWGDEQFF; CDR3nt: TGTGCCAGCAGCTTGGTGCGATTGGGGGCCTGGGGAGATGAGCAGTTCTTC
v_gene: TRBV29-1; abundance: many; d_gene: TRBD1; j_gene: TRBJ2-2; CDR3aa: CSAFLQGTANTGELFF; CDR3nt: TGCAGCGCCTTCTTACAGGGGACGGCGAACACCGGGGAGCTGTTTTTT
v_gene: TRBV12-3/TRBV12-4; abundance: few; d_gene: .; j_gene: TRBJ1-4; CDR3aa: CASNSGIGEKLFF; CDR3nt: TGTGCCAGCAACTCAGGGATAGGTGAAAAACTGTTTTTT
v_gene: TRBV5-1; abundance: .; d_gene: TRBD1; j_gene: TRBJ1-2; CDR3aa: CASSLYVLGQGNYGYTF; CDR3nt: TGCGCCAGCAGCTTGTACGTATTGGGACAGGGGAACTATGGCTACACCTTC
v_gene: TRBV18; abundance: .; d_gene: .; j_gene: TRBJ1-2; CDR3aa: CASSPRQGGDYGYTF; CDR3nt: TGTGCCAGCTCACCAAGGCAAGGCGGGGACTATGGCTACACCTTC
v_gene: TRBV19; abundance: .; d_gene: TRBD2; j_gene: TRBJ2-1; CDR3aa: CASSMRGLAVNEQFF; CDR3nt: TGTGCCAGTAGTATGAGGGGACTAGCGGTAAATGAGCAGTTCTTC
v_gene: TRBV9; abundance: few; d_gene: .; j_gene: TRBJ1-6; CDR3aa: CASSVDSPNSPLHF; CDR3nt: TGTGCCAGCAGCGTAGACAGCCCTAATTCACCCCTCCACTTT
v_gene: TRBV24-1; abundance: many; d_gene: .; j_gene: TRBJ2-2; CDR3aa: CATSDYRPSDTGELFF; CDR3nt: TGTGCCACCAGTGATTACAGGCCGAGCGACACCGGGGAGCTGTTTTTT
v_gene: TRBV3-1; abundance: .; d_gene: TRBD2; j_gene: TRBJ2-1; CDR3aa: CASSRTLAGSSYNEQFF; CDR3nt: TGTGCCAGCAGCCGGACCCTAGCGGGGAGCTCCTACAATGAGCAGTTCTTC
v_gene: TRBV15; abundance: .; d_gene: .; j_gene: TRBJ1-2; CDR3aa: CATSRDLTSPYGYTF; CDR3nt: TGTGCCACCAGCAGAGATCTAACTTCACCCTATGGCTACACCTTC
v_gene: TRBV7-2; abundance: few; d_gene: .; j_gene: TRBJ1-5; CDR3aa: CASSLLPGQITQPQHF; CDR3nt: TGTGCCAGCAGCTTACTTCCAGGACAGATTACCCAGCCCCAGCATTTT